A selection of T cell receptor beta chains follows, all from one sample in a study of cytomegalovirus exposure and HLA in healthy donors. Only in-frame clones appear in the TCRdb table, and some are missing; sequencing was by immunoSEQ multiplex PCR. The repertoire holds roughly 120,000 clones, approximately 87% seen once, with about 1.5% in the top ten. Source material: PBMCs. All receptors derive from a woman aged 25 to 45 in good health and CMV-seropositive. CDR3s include the opening cysteine and the closing phenylalanine or tryptophan. The order of the fields is V gene, J gene, clone size, D gene, CDR3 DNA, CDR3 protein. A D gene is named only where the DNA matches it firmly. Not all rows give a size; the values are once, few, many and, for expanded clones, a class.

v_call: TRBV7-9; j_call: TRBJ1-1; clone_size: -; d_call: TRBD1; cdr3_nt: TGTGCCAGCAGCTGGGGACAGCCTGAAGCTTTCTTT; cdr3_aa: CASSWGQPEAFF
v_call: TRBV5-6; j_call: TRBJ2-1; clone_size: -; d_call: -; cdr3_nt: TGTGCCAGCAGCTTGGGACGTACAGTTTCAGTCTTC; cdr3_aa: CASSLGRTVSVF
v_call: TRBV18; j_call: TRBJ2-7; clone_size: -; d_call: -; cdr3_nt: TGTGCCAGCTCAACAGACGGCTCCTACGAGCAGTACTTC; cdr3_aa: CASSTDGSYEQYF
v_call: TRBV7-7; j_call: TRBJ2-7; clone_size: -; d_call: -; cdr3_nt: TGTGCTAGCAGCCCGACAGACTTGGGCGAGCAGTACTTC; cdr3_aa: CASSPTDLGEQYF
v_call: TRBV15; j_call: TRBJ2-5; clone_size: -; d_call: -; cdr3_nt: TGTGCCACCAGCAGAGATTTGTCTAGCCAAGAGACCCAGTACTTC; cdr3_aa: CATSRDLSSQETQYF
v_call: TRBV11-2; j_call: TRBJ2-1; clone_size: -; d_call: TRBD2; cdr3_nt: TGTGCCAGCAGCTCGGGACTAGCTACCTACAATGAGCAGTTCTTC; cdr3_aa: CASSSGLATYNEQFF
v_call: TRBV6-5; j_call: TRBJ2-7; clone_size: once; d_call: TRBD1; cdr3_nt: TGTGCCAGCAGTGTTGGGACAGGGAGAACCTACGAGCAGTACTTC; cdr3_aa: CASSVGTGRTYEQYF
v_call: TRBV5-6; j_call: TRBJ2-1; clone_size: -; d_call: TRBD2; cdr3_nt: TGTGCCAGCAGCTTCCCGGGACTAGCGGTTAGCTCCTACAATGAGCAGTTCTTC; cdr3_aa: CASSFPGLAVSSYNEQFF
v_call: TRBV30; j_call: TRBJ1-1; clone_size: -; d_call: -; cdr3_nt: TGTGCTCATGGCCTGAACACTGAAGCTTTCTTT; cdr3_aa: CAHGLNTEAFF
v_call: TRBV25-1; j_call: TRBJ1-1; clone_size: once; d_call: -; cdr3_nt: TGTGCCAGCAGGGGGGCCGGCATGAACACTGAAGCTTTCTTT; cdr3_aa: CASRGAGMNTEAFF
v_call: TRBV5-4; j_call: TRBJ2-5; clone_size: medium-sized; d_call: -; cdr3_nt: TGTGCCAGCAGCTTCCGACTAGGAGGACGTGAGACCCAGTACTTC; cdr3_aa: CASSFRLGGRETQYF
v_call: TRBV28; j_call: TRBJ2-3; clone_size: -; d_call: -; cdr3_nt: TGTGCCAGCAGATCCCAGGGGACCTACACAGATACGCAGTATTTT; cdr3_aa: CASRSQGTYTDTQYF
v_call: TRBV5-1; j_call: TRBJ1-1; clone_size: -; d_call: -; cdr3_nt: TGCGCCAGCAGCTTGAGCATGAACACTGAAGCTTTCTTT; cdr3_aa: CASSLSMNTEAFF
v_call: TRBV9; j_call: TRBJ2-2; clone_size: -; d_call: TRBD2; cdr3_nt: TGTGCCAGCAGCGTCTTAGCGGGGCAAAACACCGGGGAGCTGTTTTTT; cdr3_aa: CASSVLAGQNTGELFF
v_call: TRBV30; j_call: TRBJ2-2; clone_size: once; d_call: -; cdr3_nt: TGTGCCTGGGCTACGCTCCTAGAGGGGGAGCTGTTTTTT; cdr3_aa: CAWATLLEGELFF
v_call: TRBV2; j_call: TRBJ1-5; clone_size: -; d_call: -; cdr3_nt: TGTGCCAGCAGTGCCGACGGAGGCAATCAGCCCCAGCATTTT; cdr3_aa: CASSADGGNQPQHF
v_call: TRBV4-3; j_call: TRBJ2-7; clone_size: -; d_call: -; cdr3_nt: TGCGCCAGCAGCTTTAGACATGGCGAGCAGTACTTC; cdr3_aa: CASSFRHGEQYF
v_call: TRBV30; j_call: TRBJ1-2; clone_size: -; d_call: TRBD1; cdr3_nt: TGTGCCTGGAGGCCTAGGGGGCGCGGCTACACCTTC; cdr3_aa: CAWRPRGRGYTF
v_call: TRBV27; j_call: TRBJ2-3; clone_size: once; d_call: TRBD2; cdr3_nt: TGTGCCAGCAGCACCTCGATAGGCGGGAGGATAACAGATACGCAGTATTTT; cdr3_aa: CASSTSIGGRITDTQYF
v_call: TRBV2; j_call: TRBJ1-3; clone_size: -; d_call: -; cdr3_nt: TGTGCCAGCAGAGGAGGGTTTGGAAACACCATATATTTT; cdr3_aa: CASRGGFGNTIYF
v_call: TRBV13; j_call: TRBJ2-3; clone_size: -; d_call: -; cdr3_nt: TGTGCCAGCAGCATCCAGACGGACTGGTTAACAGATACGCAGTATTTT; cdr3_aa: CASSIQTDWLTDTQYF
v_call: TRBV28; j_call: TRBJ2-2; clone_size: -; d_call: TRBD1; cdr3_nt: TGTGCCAGCAGCCCCCGGGACAGGCTGTTTTTT; cdr3_aa: CASSPRDRLFF
v_call: TRBV6-5; j_call: TRBJ1-2; clone_size: -; d_call: -; cdr3_nt: TGTGCCAGCAGTTACCTGCAGGGAGGCCCGCGAGGCTACACCTTC; cdr3_aa: CASSYLQGGPRGYTF
v_call: TRBV20-1; j_call: TRBJ2-3; clone_size: -; d_call: -; cdr3_nt: TGCAGTGTTATTAGCGGCGATACGCAGTATTTT; cdr3_aa: CSVISGDTQYF
v_call: TRBV28; j_call: TRBJ2-7; clone_size: few; d_call: TRBD1; cdr3_nt: TGTGCCAGCAGTAAGGGACAGGGTATCCACGAGCAGTACTTC; cdr3_aa: CASSKGQGIHEQYF
v_call: TRBV5-6; j_call: TRBJ1-5; clone_size: -; d_call: TRBD1; cdr3_nt: TGTGCCAGCAGCTTCGGGACAGGGGGTCAGCCCCAGCATTTT; cdr3_aa: CASSFGTGGQPQHF
v_call: TRBV6-1; j_call: TRBJ2-7; clone_size: -; d_call: TRBD2; cdr3_nt: TGTGCCAGCAGTGAAGCCCTCCGGGGGGGGGTATCCTACGAGCAGTACTTC; cdr3_aa: CASSEALRGGVSYEQYF
v_call: TRBV5-1; j_call: TRBJ2-1; clone_size: -; d_call: -; cdr3_nt: TGCGCCAGCAGCTTCACTGGGAGCGCGAATGAGCAGTTCTTC; cdr3_aa: CASSFTGSANEQFF
v_call: TRBV18; j_call: TRBJ2-2; clone_size: -; d_call: TRBD2; cdr3_nt: TGTGCCAGCTCACCCAGGTCTAGCGGGACCACGAACACCGGGGAGCTGTTTTTT; cdr3_aa: CASSPRSSGTTNTGELFF
v_call: TRBV29-1; j_call: TRBJ1-1; clone_size: -; d_call: -; cdr3_nt: TGCAGCGTTGGAGAGGGAGGGGTTCAAGCGAAAGCTTTCTTT; cdr3_aa: CSVGEGGVQAKAFF
v_call: TRBV4-1; j_call: TRBJ2-3; clone_size: -; d_call: TRBD2; cdr3_nt: TGCGCCAGCAGCAACGGACTAGCGGGAGTATCAGCAGATACGCAGTATTTT; cdr3_aa: CASSNGLAGVSADTQYF
v_call: TRBV16; j_call: TRBJ1-3; clone_size: -; d_call: -; cdr3_nt: TGTGCCAGCAGCCAGAGGAACCCCTCTGGAAACACCATATATTTT; cdr3_aa: CASSQRNPSGNTIYF
v_call: TRBV18; j_call: TRBJ2-3; clone_size: -; d_call: -; cdr3_nt: TGTGCCAGCTCACCACCACTGGCGGGCGACACAGATACGCAGTATTTT; cdr3_aa: CASSPPLAGDTDTQYF
v_call: TRBV6-5; j_call: TRBJ1-5; clone_size: -; d_call: TRBD1; cdr3_nt: TGTGCCAGCAGTGCCAACAGGGGCCAGCCCCAGCATTTT; cdr3_aa: CASSANRGQPQHF
v_call: TRBV19; j_call: TRBJ2-2; clone_size: -; d_call: TRBD1; cdr3_nt: TGTGCCAGTAGTAGGGGACAGGGTTCTAGCGGGGAGCTGTTTTTT; cdr3_aa: CASSRGQGSSGELFF
v_call: TRBV30; j_call: TRBJ2-2; clone_size: -; d_call: TRBD2; cdr3_nt: TGTGCCTGGAGTGTTAGCGGGGGCCGGATCGGCGGGGAGCTGTTTTTT; cdr3_aa: CAWSVSGGRIGGELFF
v_call: TRBV9; j_call: TRBJ2-6; clone_size: -; d_call: -; cdr3_nt: TGTGCCAGCAGCGTAGTCCAGGGGCGGGCCAACGTCCTGACTTTC; cdr3_aa: CASSVVQGRANVLTF
v_call: TRBV2; j_call: TRBJ2-2; clone_size: -; d_call: -; cdr3_nt: TGTGCCAGCAGTACAGGGAGCTACGTGAACACCGGGGAGCTGTTTTTT; cdr3_aa: CASSTGSYVNTGELFF
v_call: TRBV25-1; j_call: TRBJ2-1; clone_size: -; d_call: -; cdr3_nt: TGTGCCAGCAGTTCATACGGCGGTGAGCAGTTCTTC; cdr3_aa: CASSSYGGEQFF
v_call: TRBV30; j_call: TRBJ2-2; clone_size: few; d_call: TRBD1; cdr3_nt: TGTGCCTGGAGCGTTACAGGGGGCTCCGGGGAGCTGTTTTTT; cdr3_aa: CAWSVTGGSGELFF
v_call: TRBV7-6; j_call: TRBJ2-3; clone_size: -; d_call: -; cdr3_nt: TGTGCCAGCACCCGAGGGAGGCCCCCAGATACGCAGTATTTT; cdr3_aa: CASTRGRPPDTQYF
v_call: TRBV19; j_call: TRBJ2-3; clone_size: -; d_call: TRBD2; cdr3_nt: TGTGCCAGTAGTCGGGGGGGCGCGGGCACAGATACGCAGTATTTT; cdr3_aa: CASSRGGAGTDTQYF
v_call: TRBV7-9; j_call: TRBJ2-1; clone_size: -; d_call: -; cdr3_nt: TGTGCCAGCAGCTTAAATCAGGGGAGCAATGAGCAGTTCTTC; cdr3_aa: CASSLNQGSNEQFF
v_call: TRBV6-5; j_call: TRBJ2-1; clone_size: once; d_call: -; cdr3_nt: TGTGCCAGCAAACCCGGGGACTTTGGCTACAATGAGCAGTTCTTC; cdr3_aa: CASKPGDFGYNEQFF
v_call: TRBV6-6; j_call: TRBJ2-5; clone_size: -; d_call: TRBD1; cdr3_nt: TGTGCCAGCAGGCGGGGACAGGGGGCCGTAGAGACCCAGTACTTC; cdr3_aa: CASRRGQGAVETQYF
v_call: TRBV29-1; j_call: TRBJ1-1; clone_size: -; d_call: TRBD1; cdr3_nt: TGCAGCGTGGGACAGGCGAACACTGAAGCTTTCTTT; cdr3_aa: CSVGQANTEAFF
v_call: TRBV30; j_call: TRBJ2-7; clone_size: -; d_call: TRBD1; cdr3_nt: TGTGCCTGGAGCCGGGACAGCAGTTCCTACGAGCAGTACTTC; cdr3_aa: CAWSRDSSSYEQYF
v_call: TRBV28; j_call: TRBJ2-5; clone_size: -; d_call: -; cdr3_nt: TGTGCCAGCAGTTATGTGGGGGGACAAGAGACCCAGTACTTC; cdr3_aa: CASSYVGGQETQYF
v_call: TRBV7-9; j_call: TRBJ2-7; clone_size: once; d_call: TRBD1; cdr3_nt: TGTGCCAGCAGCCGGCGGGACAGGGGGCCCTACGAGCAGTACTTC; cdr3_aa: CASSRRDRGPYEQYF
v_call: TRBV2; j_call: TRBJ2-4; clone_size: once; d_call: -; cdr3_nt: TGTGCCAGCGGTTGGACAGCAAACATTCAGTACTTC; cdr3_aa: CASGWTANIQYF
v_call: TRBV10-2; j_call: TRBJ1-1; clone_size: -; d_call: -; cdr3_nt: TGCGCCAGCAATTCGAAGGACAGAATGGACACTGAAGCTTTCTTT; cdr3_aa: CASNSKDRMDTEAFF
v_call: TRBV6-6; j_call: TRBJ2-1; clone_size: once; d_call: TRBD2; cdr3_nt: TGTGCCAGCAGAATCCAGCGGGAGGGTGAGCAGTTCTTC; cdr3_aa: CASRIQREGEQFF
v_call: TRBV13; j_call: TRBJ2-5; clone_size: -; d_call: -; cdr3_nt: TGTGCCAGCAGCTTTCAGGGCCCGTACCAAGAGACCCAGTACTTC; cdr3_aa: CASSFQGPYQETQYF
v_call: TRBV25-1; j_call: TRBJ2-7; clone_size: -; d_call: TRBD2; cdr3_nt: TGTGCCAGCAGTGAAGCGGGAGACTACGAGCAGTACTTC; cdr3_aa: CASSEAGDYEQYF
v_call: TRBV7-2; j_call: TRBJ2-3; clone_size: -; d_call: -; cdr3_nt: TGTGCCAGCAGCTCCGGACAGTATGGCACAGATACGCAGTATTTT; cdr3_aa: CASSSGQYGTDTQYF
v_call: TRBV19; j_call: TRBJ1-2; clone_size: -; d_call: -; cdr3_nt: TGTGCCAGTAGTATGTCTGCGCTTCCGAGCTATGGCTACACCTTC; cdr3_aa: CASSMSALPSYGYTF
v_call: TRBV5-5; j_call: TRBJ2-7; clone_size: once; d_call: -; cdr3_nt: TGTGCCAGCAGCCGGGTGAGGATTTCCTACGAGCAGTACTTC; cdr3_aa: CASSRVRISYEQYF